Included here is one TCR beta chain sequence, with context. These data come from a study of metastatic and nonmetastatic thyroid tumors. The CDR3 extends over 15 amino acids. Germline V gene sequence: CDR1 DFQATT, CDR2 SNEGSKA (reference sequence). V lost 0 bases to trimming and J lost 6 bases, with 14 bases between them. Thyroid surgery had not been preceded by any treatment in any patient. TCRdb reassembled clones from the PCR reads with MiXCR. The sample contains 30,000 to 35,000 clones, around a sixth of which appear only once. The specimen sequenced was blood. The sequence was collected from a female donor with papillary thyroid cancer or a benign thyroid nodule (not recorded which). Some clones in this sample may be carry-over from other donors' samples. The rearrangement joins TRBV20-1 to TRBJ1-4; D is possibly TRBD1 (5 bases). CDR3 nucleotides: TGCAGTGCTAGAGATGTGAGGGGTATGGATGAAAAACTGTTTTTT. Residues: CSARDVRGMDEKLFF.